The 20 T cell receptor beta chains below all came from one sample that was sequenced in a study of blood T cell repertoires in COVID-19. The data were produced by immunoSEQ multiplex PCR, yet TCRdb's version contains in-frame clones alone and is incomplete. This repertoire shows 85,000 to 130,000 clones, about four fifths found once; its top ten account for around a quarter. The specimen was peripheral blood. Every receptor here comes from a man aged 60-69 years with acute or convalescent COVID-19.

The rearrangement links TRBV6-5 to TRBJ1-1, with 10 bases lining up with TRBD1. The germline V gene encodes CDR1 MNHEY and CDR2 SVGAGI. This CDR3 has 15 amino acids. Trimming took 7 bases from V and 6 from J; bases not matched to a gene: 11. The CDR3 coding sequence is TGTGCCAGCACCAACGGGGACAGGGGTCTCCCTGAAGCTTTCTTT. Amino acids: CASTNGDRGLPEAFF.

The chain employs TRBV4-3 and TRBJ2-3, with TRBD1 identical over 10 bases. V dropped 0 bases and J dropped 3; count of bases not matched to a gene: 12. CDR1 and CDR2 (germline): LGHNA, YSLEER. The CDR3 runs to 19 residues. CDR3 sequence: CASSQDPATDRGRTDTQYF. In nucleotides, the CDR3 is TGCGCCAGCAGCCAAGATCCCGCTACAGACAGGGGGCGAACAGATACGCAGTATTTT.

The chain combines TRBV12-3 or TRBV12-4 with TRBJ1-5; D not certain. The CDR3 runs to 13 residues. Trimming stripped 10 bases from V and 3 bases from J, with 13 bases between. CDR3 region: CATGPDSNQPQHF. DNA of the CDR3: TGTGCCACCGGTCCAGACTCCAATCAGCCCCAGCATTTT.

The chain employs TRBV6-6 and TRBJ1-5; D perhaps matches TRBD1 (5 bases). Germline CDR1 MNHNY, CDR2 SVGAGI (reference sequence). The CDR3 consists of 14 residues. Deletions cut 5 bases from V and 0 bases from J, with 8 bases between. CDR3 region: CASSHTGSNQPQHF. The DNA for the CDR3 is TGTGCCAGCAGTCATACAGGTAGCAATCAGCCCCAGCATTTT.

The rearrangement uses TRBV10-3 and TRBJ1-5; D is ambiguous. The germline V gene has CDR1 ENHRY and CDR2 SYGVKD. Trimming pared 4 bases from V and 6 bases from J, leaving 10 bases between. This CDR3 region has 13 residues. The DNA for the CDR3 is TGTGCCATCAGTGGGTCTGGGAGTCAGCCCCAGCATTTT. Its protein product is CAISGSGSQPQHF.

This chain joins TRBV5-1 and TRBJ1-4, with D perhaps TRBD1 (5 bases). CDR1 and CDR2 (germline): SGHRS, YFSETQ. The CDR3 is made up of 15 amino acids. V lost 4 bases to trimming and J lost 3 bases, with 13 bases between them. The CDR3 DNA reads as TGCGCCAGCAGCCTTCAGGGTACAGCTAATGAAAAACTGTTTTTT. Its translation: CASSLQGTANEKLFF.

The CDR3 DNA sequence: TGCGCCAGCAGCTTGGCCCTGGCGGGCCCTCGGGGGGATGAGCAGTTCTTC. This gives the protein CASSLALAGPRGDEQFF. The chain uses TRBV5-1 and TRBJ2-1; 7 positions match TRBD2. Germline CDR1 SGHRS, CDR2 YFSETQ. With 0 bases clipped from V and 8 bases from J, the junction kept 14 bases outside the gene matches. The CDR3 runs 17 residues.

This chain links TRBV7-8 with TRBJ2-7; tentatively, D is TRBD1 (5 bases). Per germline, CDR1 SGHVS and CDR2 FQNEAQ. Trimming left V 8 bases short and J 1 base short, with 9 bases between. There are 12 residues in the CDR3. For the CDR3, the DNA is TGTGCCAGCCAGCCAGGGTCCTACGAGCAGTACTTC. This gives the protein CASQPGSYEQYF.

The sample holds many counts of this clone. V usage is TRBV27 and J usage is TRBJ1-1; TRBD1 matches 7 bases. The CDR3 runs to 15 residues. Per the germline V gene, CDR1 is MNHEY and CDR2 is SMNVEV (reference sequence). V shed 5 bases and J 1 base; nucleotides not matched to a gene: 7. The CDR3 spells CASSTTRQGNTEAFF. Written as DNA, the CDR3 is TGTGCCAGCAGTACCACCCGACAGGGGAACACTGAAGCTTTCTTT.

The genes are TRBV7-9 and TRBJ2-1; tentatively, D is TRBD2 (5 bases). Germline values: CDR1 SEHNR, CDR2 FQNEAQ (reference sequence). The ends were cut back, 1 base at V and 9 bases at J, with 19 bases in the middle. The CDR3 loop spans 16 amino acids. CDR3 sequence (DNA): TGTGCCAGCAGCTTAGGGGCAAGAGGGCCGTGGACTGAGCAGTTCTTC. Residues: CASSLGARGPWTEQFF.

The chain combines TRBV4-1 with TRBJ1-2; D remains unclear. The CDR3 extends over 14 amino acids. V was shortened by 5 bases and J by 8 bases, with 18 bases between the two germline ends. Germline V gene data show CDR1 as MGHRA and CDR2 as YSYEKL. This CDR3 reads CASSERSGLGGYTF. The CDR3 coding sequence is TGCGCCAGCAGCGAGAGGAGCGGACTAGGCGGCTACACCTTC.

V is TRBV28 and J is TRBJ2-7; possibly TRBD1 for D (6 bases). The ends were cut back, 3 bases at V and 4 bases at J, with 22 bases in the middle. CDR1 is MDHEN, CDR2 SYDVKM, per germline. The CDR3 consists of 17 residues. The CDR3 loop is CASSFRPQGPRKYEQYF. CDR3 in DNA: TGTGCCAGCAGTTTCCGACCTCAGGGGCCACGTAAGTACGAGCAGTACTTC.

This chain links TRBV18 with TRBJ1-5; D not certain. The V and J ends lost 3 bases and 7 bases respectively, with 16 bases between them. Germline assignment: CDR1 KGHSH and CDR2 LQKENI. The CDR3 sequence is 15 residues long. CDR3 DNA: TGTGCCAGCTCACCGACAAGATATCTCGACCAGCCCCAGCATTTT. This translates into CASSPTRYLDQPQHF.

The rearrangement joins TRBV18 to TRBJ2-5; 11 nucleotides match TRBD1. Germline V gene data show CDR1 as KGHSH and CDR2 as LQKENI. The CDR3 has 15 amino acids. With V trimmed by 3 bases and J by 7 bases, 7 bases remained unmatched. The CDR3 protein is CASSPKPGQGVTQYF. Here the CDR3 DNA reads TGTGCCAGCTCACCTAAGCCGGGACAGGGGGTGACCCAGTACTTC. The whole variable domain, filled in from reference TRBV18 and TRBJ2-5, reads NAGVMQNPRHLVRRRGQEARLRCSPMKGHSHVYWYRQLPEEGLKFMVYLQKENIIDESGMPKERFSAEFPKEGPSILRIQQVVRGDSAAYFCASSPKPGQGVTQYFGPGTRLLVL.

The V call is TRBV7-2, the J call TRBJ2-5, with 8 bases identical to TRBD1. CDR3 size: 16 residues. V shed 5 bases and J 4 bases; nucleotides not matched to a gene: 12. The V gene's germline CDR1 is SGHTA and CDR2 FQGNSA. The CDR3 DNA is TGTGCCAGCAGCCCTAGGGTACAGGGGGTAAGAGAGACCCAGTACTTC. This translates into CASSPRVQGVRETQYF. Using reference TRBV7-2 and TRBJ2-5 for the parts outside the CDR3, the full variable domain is GAGVSQSPSNKVTEKGKDVELRCDPISGHTALYWYRQSLGQGLEFLIYFQGNSAPDKSGLPSDRFSAERTGGSVSTLTIQRTQQEDSAVYLCASSPRVQGVRETQYFGPGTRLLVL.

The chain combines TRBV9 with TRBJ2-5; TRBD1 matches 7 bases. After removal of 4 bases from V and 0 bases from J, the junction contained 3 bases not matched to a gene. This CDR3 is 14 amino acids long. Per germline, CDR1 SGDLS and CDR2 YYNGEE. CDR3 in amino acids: CASSLGQNQETQYF. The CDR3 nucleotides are TGTGCCAGCAGCCTGGGACAGAACCAAGAGACCCAGTACTTC.

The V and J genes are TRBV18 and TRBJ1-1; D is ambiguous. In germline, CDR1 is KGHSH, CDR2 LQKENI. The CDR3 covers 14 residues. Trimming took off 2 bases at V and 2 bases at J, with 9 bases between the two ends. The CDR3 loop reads CASSPVQANTEAFF. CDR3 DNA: TGTGCCAGCTCACCAGTCCAGGCCAACACTGAAGCTTTCTTT.

CDR3 sequence (DNA): TGTGCCAGCGGGGGGGGGTATAACGAGGAGCAGTACTTC. This codes for CASGGGYNEEQYF. This chain links TRBV27 with TRBJ2-7; 7 positions match TRBD2. Germline CDR1 reads MNHEY; CDR2 reads SMNVEV (reference sequence). The CDR3 spans 13 residues. Trimming at V came to 8 bases and at J to 7 bases, leaving 11 bases not matched to a gene.

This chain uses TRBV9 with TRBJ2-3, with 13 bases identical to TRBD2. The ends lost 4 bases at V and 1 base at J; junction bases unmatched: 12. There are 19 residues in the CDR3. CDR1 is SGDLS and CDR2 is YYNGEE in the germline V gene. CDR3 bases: TGTGCCAGCAGCCTCGGGACTAGCGGGACTTACTACCGCACAGATACGCAGTATTTT. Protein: CASSLGTSGTYYRTDTQYF.

The CDR3 DNA is TGTGCCAGTAGTATGGGGAGCCCCACTGAAGCTTTCTTT. The encoded protein is CASSMGSPTEAFF. This chain uses TRBV19 with TRBJ1-1; D is ambiguous. This CDR3 spans 13 amino acids. Germline V gives CDR1 LNHDA, CDR2 SQIVND (reference sequence). With 3 bases removed from V and 4 bases from J, the gap between germline ends came to 9 bases.